These 29 T cell receptor beta chains originate from one sample sequenced in a study of cytomegalovirus exposure and HLA in healthy donors. PCR involved 60 Vbeta and 13 Jbeta primers. Profiling relied on immunoSEQ multiplex PCR, and the TCRdb table lists in-frame clones only, not all of them. The sample has 100,000 or so clones; around four fifths are singletons. Sequences were obtained from PBMCs. Receptors originate from a man aged 40-50 years in good health and CMV-seronegative.

This chain connects TRBV30 to TRBJ1-6; D possibly corresponds to TRBD1 (6 bases). Trimming removed 1 base from V and 10 bases from J, with 14 bases in between. The CDR3 has 14 residues. Germline V CDR1 and CDR2: GTSNPN, SVGIG (reference sequence). CDR3 bases: TGTGCCTGGAGTGCCCGGACAGTCGGATCACCCCTCCACTTT. It yields the protein CAWSARTVGSPLHF.

The rearrangement joins TRBV12-5 to TRBJ2-7; D is undetermined. CDR3 length equals 16 residues. Germline loops: CDR1 LGHNT, CDR2 FRNRAP. The V gene lost 0 bases and the J gene lost 2 bases, with 14 bases spanning the gap. The CDR3 protein is CASGLVPNRAPYEQYF. CDR3 coding DNA: TGTGCTAGTGGTTTGGTACCGAACAGAGCCCCCTACGAGCAGTACTTC.

This clone was seen just once. The chain combines TRBV19 with TRBJ1-2; D possibly corresponds to TRBD1 (5 bases). CDR3 length: 15 residues. The ends were cut back, 7 bases at V and 4 bases at J, with 19 bases in the middle. Germline V gene data show CDR1 as LNHDA and CDR2 as SQIVND (reference sequence). In DNA, the CDR3 is TGTGCCAGTAAACCCCCGGGCAGGGATCTCTATGGCTACACCTTC. Its translation is CASKPPGRDLYGYTF.

V and J are TRBV7-3 and TRBJ2-3; D may be TRBD1 (6 bases). Germline V gene lookup returns CDR1 SGHTA and CDR2 FQGTGA. Trimming pared 4 bases from V and 2 bases from J, leaving 13 bases between. This CDR3 contains 15 residues. Here the CDR3 DNA reads TGTGCCAGCAGCTCCCCAGGGGCCCTCACAGATACGCAGTATTTT. Protein sequence: CASSSPGALTDTQYF.

The chain has TRBV6-1 and TRBJ1-5; 10 bases are a match to TRBD1. Germline values: CDR1 MNHNS, CDR2 SASEGT. There are 14 residues in the CDR3. The junction had 4 bases not matched to a gene; V was cut back by 6 bases and J by 5 bases. CDR3 sequence (DNA): TGTGCCAGCAGCCCCGGGACAGGGGATCAGCCCCAGCATTTT. Translation gives CASSPGTGDQPQHF.

The chain has TRBV5-4 and TRBJ1-4, with 10 bases that match TRBD1. This CDR3 is 14 amino acids long. J lost 7 bases, V lost 2 bases, and 2 bases had no gene match. CDR1 and CDR2 (germline): SGHNT, YYREEE (reference sequence). The CDR3 loop is CASSFGQGGEKLFF. The CDR3 coding sequence is TGTGCCAGCAGCTTCGGACAGGGGGGTGAAAAACTGTTTTTT.

This clone occurred once. The chain joins TRBV5-1 to TRBJ1-1; D remains ambiguous. V lost 0 bases to trimming and J lost 6 bases, with 12 bases between them. The CDR3 contains 14 residues. Germline CDR1 SGHRS, CDR2 YFSETQ. CDR3 loop: CASSLDFKVAEAFF. In nucleotides, the CDR3 is TGCGCCAGCAGCTTGGACTTCAAAGTCGCTGAAGCTTTCTTT.

The J gene is TRBJ2-5, the V gene TRBV2; D is perhaps TRBD1 (5 bases). Germline V CDR1 and CDR2: SNHLY, FYNNEI. The CDR3 is 13 amino acids. Trimming removed 6 bases from V and 5 bases from J, with 13 bases in between. CDR3 sequence (DNA): TGTGCCAGCAGCCCGCGGACATGGGAGACCCAGTACTTC. Amino acid sequence: CASSPRTWETQYF.

V and J are TRBV12-5 and TRBJ1-5, with D unresolved. Germline loops: CDR1 LGHNT, CDR2 FRNRAP. Trimming cost V 4 bases and J 5 bases, with 6 bases left between them. The CDR3 extends over 12 amino acids. The CDR3 loop reads CASGSFDQPQHF. CDR3 in DNA: TGTGCTAGTGGTTCGTTTGATCAGCCCCAGCATTTT.

V usage is TRBV7-3 and J usage is TRBJ1-6; TRBD1 is a possible D gene (5 bases). The length of the CDR3 is 13 residues. CDR1 is SGHTA and CDR2 is FQGTGA in the germline V gene. Trimming left V 8 bases short and J 7 bases short, with 12 bases between. In nucleotides, the CDR3 is TGTGCCAGCTCACAGGCGTTCAATTCACCCCTCCACTTT. Translated, it gives CASSQAFNSPLHF.

Concerning this clone itself: At one of its ends the junction is not consistent with the germline gene, which may arise from a read error. The gene calls are TRBV7-9 and TRBJ1-1, with 9 nucleotides matching TRBD1. The CDR3 loop spans 12 amino acids. CDR1 is SEHNR, CDR2 FQNEAQ, per germline (reference sequence). The CDR3 DNA follows: TGTGCCAGCAGCTTGGACAGGGGCCCCAACCCGTTT. Protein product: CASSLDRGPNPF. The variable domain in full, completed from reference TRBV7-9 and TRBJ1-1, reads DTGVSQNPRHKITKRGQNVTFRCDPISEHNRLYWYRQTLGQGPEFLTYFQNEAQLEKSRLLSDRFSAERPKGSFSTLEIQRTEQGDSAMYLCASSLDRGPNPFGQGTRLTVV.

The V call is TRBV5-1, the J call TRBJ1-5, with a possible D match to TRBD1 (6 bases). The length of the CDR3 is 16 residues. Per germline, CDR1 SGHRS and CDR2 YFSETQ. The V end was cut by 4 bases, the J end by 5 bases, with 19 bases between. The CDR3 reads CASSPAGQFSHQPQHF. The CDR3 DNA follows: TGCGCCAGCAGCCCCGCCGGACAGTTCAGTCATCAGCCCCAGCATTTT.

A remark on this clone: The junction does not match germline at one end; this may be a read error. The V gene is TRBV7-7, the J gene TRBJ2-7, with 11 bases aligning to TRBD1. CDR1 and CDR2 from the germline V gene are SSHAT and FNYEAQ (reference sequence). The CDR3 covers 14 residues. In nucleotides, the CDR3 is TGTGCTAGCAGCTTAGGGGGACAGGGGGACGAGCAGTACTTC. Protein: CASSLGGQGDEQYF.

The chain has TRBV2 and TRBJ2-7; tentative D call: TRBD2 (6 bases). Per germline, CDR1 SNHLY and CDR2 FYNNEI. This CDR3 comprises 12 residues. The V end lost 6 bases, the J end lost 6 bases, and 12 bases lay between the germline ends. The CDR3 DNA sequence: TGTGCCAGCAGGGCCCCGCGGGGCGAGCAGTACTTC. This encodes CASRAPRGEQYF.

This clone showed up just once. The V and J genes are TRBV30 and TRBJ1-6; D may be TRBD1 (6 bases). The CDR3 is 12 residues long. The V end was cut by 8 bases, the J end by 14 bases, with 19 bases between. Germline lookup yields CDR1 GTSNPN and CDR2 SVGIG (reference sequence). CDR3 sequence: CAGGQSAGTLHF. CDR3 in DNA: TGTGCCGGTGGACAGTCCGCCGGTACCCTCCACTTT.

The chain employs TRBV4-3 and TRBJ1-6, with 7 positions matching TRBD1. Germline CDR1 is LGHNA and CDR2 is YSLEER. This CDR3 is built from 17 residues. With 3 bases clipped from V and 7 bases from J, the junction kept 12 bases outside the gene matches. The CDR3 nucleotides are TGCGCCAGCAGCCACCTACAGGGGCCTGGAGGGAATTCACCCCTCCACTTT. Translation: CASSHLQGPGGNSPLHF.

This clone showed up just once. This chain links TRBV7-3 with TRBJ1-2, with 9 bases that match TRBD1. Looked up from germline, CDR1 is SGHTA and CDR2 is FQGTGA. The V and J ends lost 8 bases and 6 bases, in that order; junction bases with no gene match: 7. CDR3 length: 13 residues. The CDR3 DNA is TGTGCCAGCTCAGAGAGGGACAGGGATGGCTACACCTTC. Protein product: CASSERDRDGYTF.

This chain uses TRBV5-4 with TRBJ1-1, with 12 bases matching TRBD1. CDR1 and CDR2 from the germline V gene are SGHNT and YYREEE (reference sequence). The junction had 13 bases not matched to a gene; V was cut back by 3 bases and J by 4 bases. The CDR3 has 18 amino acids. CDR3 bases: TGTGCCAGCAGCTCAGTCCCCGGGACAGGGGGCTACGGCACTGAAGCTTTCTTT. Protein sequence: CASSSVPGTGGYGTEAFF.

The rearrangement uses TRBV6-5 and TRBJ1-1; D gene ambiguous. The CDR3 consists of 14 residues. CDR1 MNHEY and CDR2 SVGAGI come from the germline V gene. The V and J ends lost 7 bases and 5 bases respectively, with 17 bases between them. The CDR3 spells CASKGWSGETEAFF. In nucleotides, the CDR3 is TGTGCCAGCAAGGGTTGGAGCGGGGAGACTGAAGCTTTCTTT.

The chain has TRBV12-5 and TRBJ2-2; 11 bases are a match to TRBD2. CDR1 is LGHNT and CDR2 is FRNRAP in the germline V gene. V shed 3 bases and J 6 bases; nucleotides not matched to a gene: 6. The CDR3 totals 16 residues. The CDR3 loop is CASGFHLAGGPGELFF. The CDR3, as DNA: TGTGCTAGTGGTTTCCACTTAGCGGGGGGGCCCGGGGAGCTGTTTTTT.

This rearrangement joins TRBV7-9 to TRBJ1-2, with TRBD1 matching 8 bases. Germline V gene sequence: CDR1 SEHNR, CDR2 FQNEAQ (reference sequence). J gave up 1 base and V 4 bases, and 2 bases lay outside the gene matches. The CDR3 is 14 amino acids. The DNA of the CDR3 is TGTGCCAGCAGCTCGGGACAGGTTAACTATGGCTACACCTTC. Protein: CASSSGQVNYGYTF.

A single count supports this clone. The chain employs TRBV4-1 and TRBJ1-6; no definite D call. This CDR3 comprises 19 residues. Between the trimmed V and J ends, which lost 6 bases and 0 bases, there was a span of 21 bases. Germline lookup yields CDR1 MGHRA and CDR2 YSYEKL. DNA for the CDR3: TGCGCCAGCAGTCTAGCCCTCCTGGTGGGTCTCTCCTATAATTCACCCCTCCACTTT. Translated: CASSLALLVGLSYNSPLHF.

J is TRBJ1-5 and V is TRBV5-4, with a tentative D call TRBD1 (5 bases). V lost 3 bases and J lost 9, with 13 bases in between. Germline V gene data show CDR1 as SGHNT and CDR2 as YYREEE (reference sequence). The CDR3 length is 13 residues. This CDR3 is CASSSGRGSPQHF. CDR3 DNA sequence: TGTGCCAGCAGCTCCGGGAGGGGCTCGCCCCAGCATTTT.

V usage is TRBV21-1 and J usage is TRBJ2-7; TRBD1, the table's D call, was not compared with the DNA. TRBV21-1 has pseudogene status. The CDR3 totals 17 residues. Here the CDR3 reads CASSKKMGDRASYEQYF. The CDR3 DNA sequence: TGTGCCAGCAGCAAAAAGATGGGGGACAGGGCGAGTTACGAGCAGTACTTC.

The chain links TRBV7-2 to TRBJ2-7; D unresolved. The CDR3 runs to 15 residues. The germline CDR1 and CDR2 sequences are SGHTA and FQGNSA. Between the trimmed V and J ends, which lost 1 base and 3 bases, there was a span of 13 bases. CDR3 DNA sequence: TGTGCCAGCAGCTTAGTAGTCAGCGCCGACTACGAGCAGTACTTC. This translates into CASSLVVSADYEQYF.

This rearrangement joins TRBV11-2 to TRBJ1-3; no clear D gene. Deletions cut 1 base from V and 0 bases from J, with 4 bases between. The CDR3 totals 14 residues. Germline V gene lookup returns CDR1 SGHAT and CDR2 FQNNGV. DNA for the CDR3: TGTGCCAGCAGCTTAGCGGGCTCTGGAAACACCATATATTTT. Translated: CASSLAGSGNTIYF.

This clone was detected a few times. The chain has TRBV7-9 and TRBJ1-4; D is unclear. Germline V gene lookup returns CDR1 SEHNR and CDR2 FQNEAQ (reference sequence). V was shortened by 4 bases and J by 8 bases, with 20 bases between the two germline ends. The CDR3 sequence is 16 residues long. This CDR3 is CASSSNVPRVSEKLFF. CDR3 in DNA: TGTGCCAGCAGCTCCAACGTCCCGAGGGTGAGCGAAAAACTGTTTTTT.

This clone came up a few times. This chain links TRBV5-8 with TRBJ1-6; the D gene is possibly TRBD1 (5 bases). Germline CDR1 is SGHTS and CDR2 is YDEGEE. Trimming took off 2 bases at V and 13 bases at J, with 19 bases between the two ends. The CDR3 extends over 15 amino acids. The CDR3 region is CASSFVDEDRFPLHF. For the CDR3, the DNA is TGTGCCAGCAGCTTTGTCGACGAAGACAGATTTCCCCTCCACTTT. Looking up the rest from reference TRBV5-8 and TRBJ1-6 gives the full variable domain: EAGVTQSPTHLIKTRGQQATLRCSPISGHTSVYWYQQALGLGLQFLLWYDEGEERNRGNFPPRFSGRQFPNYSSELNVNALELEDSALYLCASSFVDEDRFPLHFGNGTRLTVT.

The chain joins TRBV15 to TRBJ2-5; the match to TRBD2 covers 10 bases. The germline gives CDR1 LNHNV, CDR2 YYDKDF (reference sequence). This CDR3 has 16 amino acids. V was pared by 0 bases and J by 7 bases, with 8 bases of the junction left unmatched. The chain's CDR3 is CATSRDTSGATSTQYF. CDR3 coding DNA: TGTGCCACCAGCAGAGATACTAGCGGGGCCACATCGACCCAGTACTTC. The full variable domain, completed using reference TRBV15 and TRBJ2-5, is DAMVIQNPRYQVTQFGKPVTLSCSQTLNHNVMYWYQQKSSQAPKLLFHYYDKDFNNEADTPDNFQSRRPNTSFCFLDIRSPGLGDTAMYLCATSRDTSGATSTQYFGPGTRLLVL.